This T cell receptor (beta chain) was retrieved from a study of identical twins. The study's findings and limits: Cord blood beta clonotypes that were abundant carried fewer insertions, and memory repertoires showed no such trend. Invariant MAIT and iNKT cells may have partly biased zero-insertion analyses. Out-of-frame alpha sequences common to twins were enriched for low generation probability. Excess twin sharing in beta out-of-frame sequences was weaker.

TCRdb independently ran MiXCR on the 5' RACE reads; one entry per CDR3 protein. The repertoire has about 490,000 distinct CDR3 sequences, 15% of them found once; the top ten carry less than 0.5%. This clonotype has only a few counts. Its antigen is undetermined. This CDR3 contains 15 residues. Between the trimmed V and J ends, which lost 3 bases and 8 bases, there was a span of 17 bases. Germline V lookup: CDR1 MNHEY, CDR2 SMNVEV (reference sequence). These data were also reused for a study on yellow fever vaccine responses in identical twins.

The TCR was taken from a woman aged 18 to 35 in good health. The sample comprised CD4+ T cells sorted from blood. The chain employs TRBV27 and TRBJ2-1; D gene uncertain. The CDR3 bases are TGTGCCAGCAGTTTGGGCCAGGTGAGGAGAGATGAGCAGTTCTTC. Translating gives CASSLGQVRRDEQFF.